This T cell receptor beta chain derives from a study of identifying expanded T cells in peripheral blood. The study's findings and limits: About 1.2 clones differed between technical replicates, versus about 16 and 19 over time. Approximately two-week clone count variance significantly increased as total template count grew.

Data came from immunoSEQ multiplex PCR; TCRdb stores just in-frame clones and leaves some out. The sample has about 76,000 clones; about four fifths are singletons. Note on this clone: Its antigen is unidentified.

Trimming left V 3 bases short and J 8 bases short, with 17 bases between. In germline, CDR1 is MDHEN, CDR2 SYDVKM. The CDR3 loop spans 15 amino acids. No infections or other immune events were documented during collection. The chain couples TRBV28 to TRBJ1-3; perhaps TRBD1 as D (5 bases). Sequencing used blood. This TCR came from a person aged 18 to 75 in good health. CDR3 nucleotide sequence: TGTGCCAGCAGTTTGTCGGGGCCTATAGAGCACACCATATATTTT. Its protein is CASSLSGPIEHTIYF.